The rows below give T cell receptor beta chains drawn from one sample of a study of T-cell memory formation after mild COVID-19. MiXCR, applied by TCRdb to the 5' RACE reads, yields one record per CDR3 protein. Of approximately 350,000 distinct CDR3 sequences in the sample, around 15% were seen once. Sequencing was performed on PBMCs or a T cell subset sorted from them (not recorded which). The origin of the receptors is a man between 18 and 29 years old who had mild COVID-19 (a few samples of this study predate the infection). Cell type and time point are not known. The CDR3 runs from the conserved cysteine through the conserved F or W. The order of the fields is J gene, CDR3 length, D gene, V gene, clone size, CDR3 protein, CDR3 DNA. D genes are given only for firm matches. Not every row has a clone size; where given, it reads once, few, many or a size class.

TRBJ2-1	15	TRBD2	TRBV20-1	-	CSASHSTSGGTEQFF	TGCAGTGCTAGCCACTCGACTAGCGGGGGGACTGAGCAGTTCTTC
TRBJ2-3	14	TRBD2	TRBV12-3/TRBV12-4	-	CASLAGGSADTQYF	TGTGCCAGCTTGGCGGGGGGGTCCGCAGATACGCAGTATTTT
TRBJ2-3	15	TRBD2	TRBV7-2	few	CASSLEAGGRDTQYF	TGTGCCAGCAGCTTAGAAGCGGGGGGGCGAGATACGCAGTATTTT
TRBJ2-7	16	-	TRBV7-6	few	CASSYPLPAGSYEQYF	TGTGCCAGCAGTTACCCATTACCGGCGGGTTCCTACGAGCAGTACTTC
TRBJ2-1	16	-	TRBV4-2	-	CASSLSWGAAYNEQFF	TGTGCCAGCAGCCTCAGCTGGGGGGCTGCCTACAATGAGCAGTTCTTC
TRBJ1-1	15	-	TRBV19	-	CASSIVTAFGTEAFF	TGTGCCAGTAGTATCGTGACAGCATTTGGCACTGAAGCTTTCTTT
TRBJ1-1	15	-	TRBV7-2	once	CASSLVVGAGTEAFF	TGTGCCAGCAGCTTAGTCGTGGGGGCGGGCACTGAAGCTTTCTTT
TRBJ1-6	15	TRBD1	TRBV2	-	CASSRPGQGGSPLHF	TGTGCCAGCAGTCGTCCGGGACAGGGCGGTTCACCCCTCCACTTT
TRBJ1-5	15	-	TRBV4-3	-	CASSPSGSSNQPQHF	TGCGCCAGCAGCCCTTCGGGCAGTAGCAATCAGCCCCAGCATTTT
TRBJ2-1	14	-	TRBV7-2	many	CASSLDQGWNEQFF	TGTGCCAGCAGCTTAGATCAGGGTTGGAATGAGCAGTTCTTC
TRBJ2-7	17	-	TRBV27	-	CASRRLGADEISYEQYF	TGTGCCAGCAGAAGACTGGGAGCAGACGAGATCTCCTACGAGCAGTACTTC
TRBJ2-1	14	TRBD2	TRBV9	few	CASSVVPGGGEQFF	TGTGCCAGCAGCGTAGTTCCCGGGGGGGGTGAGCAGTTCTTC
TRBJ2-3	18	TRBD1	TRBV25-1	-	CASSELDPRDSYTDTQYF	TGTGCCAGCAGTGAACTCGATCCCCGGGACAGCTACACAGATACGCAGTATTTT
TRBJ1-3	14	TRBD1	TRBV6-6	-	CASSPGGTGNTIYF	TGTGCCAGCAGTCCAGGGGGAACTGGAAACACCATATATTTT